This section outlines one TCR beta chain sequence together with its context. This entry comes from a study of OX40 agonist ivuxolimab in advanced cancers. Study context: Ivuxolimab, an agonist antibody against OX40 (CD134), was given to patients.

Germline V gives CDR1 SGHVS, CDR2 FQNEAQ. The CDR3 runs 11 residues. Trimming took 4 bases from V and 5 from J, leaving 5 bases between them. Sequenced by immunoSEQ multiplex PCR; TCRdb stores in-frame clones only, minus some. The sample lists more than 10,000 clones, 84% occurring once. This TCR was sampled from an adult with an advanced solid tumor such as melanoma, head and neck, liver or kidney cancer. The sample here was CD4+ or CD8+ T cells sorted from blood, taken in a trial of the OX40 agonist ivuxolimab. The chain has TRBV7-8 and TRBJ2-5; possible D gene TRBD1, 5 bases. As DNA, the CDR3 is TGTGCCAGCAGCTCAGGGGAGACCCAGTACTTC. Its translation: CASSSGETQYF.